These 20 T cell receptor beta chains originate from one sample sequenced in a study of blood T cells in healthy people across ages. Primers used in a second PCR of roughly 7 to 12 cycles were a sample-barcoded 5' primer and a J-beta primer mix. TCRdb independently ran MiXCR on the 5' RACE reads; one entry per CDR3 protein. The sample carries 1.5 million to 2 million distinct CDR3 sequences, about 50% recorded once. The sample was blood. The source of these receptors is a woman in her forties in good health.

The chain recombines TRBV6-1 with TRBJ2-4, with D possibly being TRBD2 (6 bases). The germline gives CDR1 MNHNS, CDR2 SASEGT. V gave up 2 bases and J gave up 2 bases, with 13 bases separating them. This CDR3 region has 16 residues. The CDR3 sequence is CASSEPGDVTKNIQYF. The CDR3 DNA reads TGTGCCAGCAGTGAACCGGGGGATGTTACCAAAAACATTCAGTACTTC.

This clonotype was recorded a few times. The chain couples TRBV28 to TRBJ2-6; D gene ambiguous. Germline V CDR1 and CDR2: MDHEN, SYDVKM. Trimming stripped 8 bases from V and 1 base from J, with 6 bases between. This CDR3 has 13 residues. In DNA form, the CDR3 reads TGTGCCAGCCAAGAGTCTGGGGCCAACGTCCTGACTTTC. Protein product: CASQESGANVLTF.

This clonotype was counted many times. One junction end disagrees with the germline gene, perhaps due to a read error. The J gene is TRBJ2-5, the V gene TRBV4-2; a weak D match, TRBD2 (5 bases). Looked up from germline, CDR1 is LGHNA and CDR2 is YNFKEQ. The CDR3 spans 13 residues. The CDR3 region has the DNA TGCGCCAGCAGCCAAGAGGGTGAAGAGACCCAGTACTTC. It encodes CASSQEGEETQYF.

This chain links TRBV5-1 with TRBJ2-5; maybe TRBD1 (5 bases). Germline loops: CDR1 SGHRS, CDR2 YFSETQ. There are 18 residues in the CDR3. The germline V and J ends were trimmed by 1 base and 1 base, with 20 bases remaining between them. The CDR3 here is CASSLPQVLQAGQETQYF. The CDR3 DNA sequence: TGCGCCAGCAGCTTGCCCCAGGTCCTACAGGCCGGCCAAGAGACCCAGTACTTC.

The genes are TRBV7-2 and TRBJ1-6; D remains unclear. Germline loops: CDR1 SGHTA, CDR2 FQGNSA. CDR3 length equals 16 residues. Trimming took off 5 bases at V and 4 bases at J, with 15 bases between the two ends. In DNA, the CDR3 is TGTGCCAGCAGCGCCCAGCCGGCAAGATATAATTCACCCCTCCACTTT. It codes for CASSAQPARYNSPLHF.

The chain carries TRBV6-5 and TRBJ1-2; D remains ambiguous. Germline V gives CDR1 MNHEY, CDR2 SVGAGI. V was pared by 0 bases and J by 8 bases, with 16 bases between. The CDR3 contains 15 residues. In nucleotides, the CDR3 is TGTGCCAGCAGTTACTCGAGTATTGCCTGGGAAGGCTACACCTTC. Translating gives CASSYSSIAWEGYTF.

The chain links TRBV9 to TRBJ2-1, with D maybe TRBD2 (5 bases). CDR1 and CDR2 (germline): SGDLS, YYNGEE. CDR3 size: 16 residues. Trimming pared 4 bases from V and 4 bases from J, leaving 18 bases between. The CDR3 reads CASSLPSGPGYNEQFF. The CDR3 DNA sequence: TGTGCCAGCAGCCTACCGAGCGGTCCGGGGTACAATGAGCAGTTCTTC.

The chain carries TRBV29-1 and TRBJ2-5, with 14 bases aligning to TRBD2. The CDR3 loop spans 14 amino acids. V lost 6 bases and J lost 11; bases outside the gene matches: 11. CDR1 and CDR2 from the germline V gene are SQVTM and ANQGSEA. In DNA, the CDR3 is TGCAGCGTCGAGACTAGCGGGGGGGCAGGGGAGCAGTACTTC. Protein product: CSVETSGGAGEQYF. The entire variable domain, with the rest obtained from reference TRBV29-1 and TRBJ2-5, is as follows: SAVISQKPSRDICQRGTSLTIQCQVDSQVTMMFWYRQQPGQSLTLIATANQGSEATYESGFVIDKFPISRPNLTFSTLTVSNMSPEDSSIYLCSVETSGGAGEQYFGPGTRLLVL.

In regard to this clonotype: A far more abundant clone sits one base away, making this likely a read error. This chain connects TRBV7-2 to TRBJ2-5; D not resolved. The CDR3 has 12 amino acids. CDR1 is SGHTA and CDR2 is FQGNSA in the germline V gene. The CDR3 reads CASSLYGETRYF. The CDR3, as DNA: TGTGCCAGCAGCTTATACGGAGAGACCCGGTACTTC.

This clonotype was picked up one time. The chain uses TRBV5-5 and TRBJ2-3, with 9 bases identical to TRBD1. This CDR3 has 14 amino acids. Germline assignment: CDR1 SGHKS and CDR2 YYEKEE (reference sequence). V lost 3 bases and J lost 8; bases outside the gene matches: 7. CDR3 sequence (DNA): TGTGCCAGCAGCTCGCGGGACAGGGTGGGTACGCAGTATTTT. Amino acids: CASSSRDRVGTQYF.

The V call is TRBV20-1, the J call TRBJ2-1; weak D call: TRBD2 (6 bases). The germline V and J ends were trimmed by 0 bases and 16 bases, with 22 bases remaining between them. The germline CDR1 and CDR2 sequences are DFQATT and SNEGSKA (reference sequence). The CDR3 spans 14 residues. The CDR3 loop reads CSARDWGTQKEAFF. The CDR3 nucleotides read TGCAGTGCTAGAGATTGGGGGACTCAAAAGGAAGCTTTCTTC.

At least ten counts were recorded for this clonotype. CDR3 nucleotides: TGTGCCAGCAGCTGGGACGGCTACAATGAGCAGTTCTTC. Translated: CASSWDGYNEQFF. This chain uses TRBV7-2 with TRBJ2-1; perhaps D is TRBD1 or TRBD2 (5 bases each). CDR1 is SGHTA and CDR2 is FQGNSA in the germline V gene. The CDR3 runs to 13 residues. V gave up 4 bases and J gave up 3 bases, with 7 bases separating them.

The rearrangement links TRBV11-2 to TRBJ1-2; the D gene is possibly TRBD1 (5 bases). Deletions cut 4 bases from V and 2 bases from J, with 11 bases between. The CDR3 has 14 amino acids. Germline V lookup: CDR1 SGHAT, CDR2 FQNNGV. The CDR3 here is CASSWDLSNYGYTF. CDR3 DNA: TGTGCCAGCAGCTGGGACCTTTCCAACTATGGCTACACCTTC. Supplemented by reference TRBV11-2 and TRBJ1-2, the full variable domain reads EAGVAQSPRYKIIEKRQSVAFWCNPISGHATLYWYQQILGQGPKLLIQFQNNGVVDDSQLPKDRFSAERLKGVDSTLKIQPAKLEDSAVYLCASSWDLSNYGYTFGSGTRLTVV.

V gene TRBV28 combines with J gene TRBJ2-1; 8 bases map to TRBD2. This CDR3 spans 16 amino acids. V gave up 2 bases and J gave up 4 bases; unmatched junction bases: 7. Germline assignment: CDR1 MDHEN and CDR2 SYDVKM. CDR3 loop: CASSLRREREYNEQFF. The CDR3 DNA sequence: TGTGCCAGCAGTTTAAGGAGGGAGCGGGAGTACAATGAGCAGTTCTTC.

This chain links TRBV27 with TRBJ2-1; tentatively, D is TRBD1 (5 bases). This CDR3 spans 16 amino acids. Germline V gene sequence: CDR1 MNHEY, CDR2 SMNVEV (reference sequence). Trimming removed 5 bases at V and 5 bases at J, with 19 bases between. The CDR3 coding sequence is TGTGCCAGCAGTAAACTTACAGGTATTTTCGACAATGAGCAGTTCTTC. Its translation: CASSKLTGIFDNEQFF.

V gene TRBV27 combines with J gene TRBJ2-3; TRBD1 might be the D (5 bases). Germline V gives CDR1 MNHEY, CDR2 SMNVEV (reference sequence). The CDR3 sequence is 16 residues long. V lost 5 bases and J lost 3, with 18 bases in between. The CDR3 DNA sequence: TGTGCCAGCAGTCTATGGCCAGGGTTCAGTACAGATACGCAGTATTTT. Translation gives CASSLWPGFSTDTQYF.

This chain connects TRBV6-2 or TRBV6-3 to TRBJ2-7; D remains unclear. Germline assignment: CDR1 MNHEY and CDR2 SVGEGT. V was cut by 6 bases and J by 3 bases, with 24 bases left in between. The CDR3 extends over 17 amino acids. CDR3 DNA sequence: TGTGCCAGCAGCTTAGGACGGTCCACCTCACTTAACTACGAGCAGTACTTC. Translated, it gives CASSLGRSTSLNYEQYF.

This clonotype was observed a few times. V is TRBV4-3 and J is TRBJ2-4; a weak D match, TRBD1 (6 bases). The CDR3 is 16 residues long. Trimming stripped 1 base from V and 0 bases from J, with 10 bases between. Germline CDR1 LGHNA, CDR2 YSLEER. CDR3 sequence (DNA): TGCGCCAGCAGCCAAGGGGGACACCCAGCCAAAAACATTCAGTACTTC. Translated: CASSQGGHPAKNIQYF.

This sequence joins TRBV11-3 and TRBJ2-4; D not resolved. The V gene's germline CDR1 is SGHNT and CDR2 YENEEA. This CDR3 spans 13 amino acids. V dropped 3 bases and J dropped 8 bases, with 11 bases sitting between them. In DNA form, the CDR3 reads TGTGCCAGCAGCTTCAGCTCAAAGGACATTCAGTACTTC. Its protein is CASSFSSKDIQYF. Full variable domain (outside the CDR3, taken from reference TRBV11-3 and TRBJ2-4): EAGVVQSPRYKIIEKKQPVAFWCNPISGHNTLYWYLQNLGQGPELLIRYENEEAVDDSQLPKDRFSAERLKGVDSTLKIQPAELGDSAVYLCASSFSSKDIQYFGAGTRLSVL.

This rearrangement joins TRBV28 to TRBJ1-2; tentative D call: TRBD1 (5 bases). Trimming took off 8 bases at V and 7 bases at J, with 20 bases between the two ends. Germline loops: CDR1 MDHEN, CDR2 SYDVKM. The length of the CDR3 is 14 residues. The CDR3 DNA reads as TGTGCCAGCTCCCCTTCGGGGGGAGGTCGTGGCTACACCTTC. It encodes CASSPSGGGRGYTF.